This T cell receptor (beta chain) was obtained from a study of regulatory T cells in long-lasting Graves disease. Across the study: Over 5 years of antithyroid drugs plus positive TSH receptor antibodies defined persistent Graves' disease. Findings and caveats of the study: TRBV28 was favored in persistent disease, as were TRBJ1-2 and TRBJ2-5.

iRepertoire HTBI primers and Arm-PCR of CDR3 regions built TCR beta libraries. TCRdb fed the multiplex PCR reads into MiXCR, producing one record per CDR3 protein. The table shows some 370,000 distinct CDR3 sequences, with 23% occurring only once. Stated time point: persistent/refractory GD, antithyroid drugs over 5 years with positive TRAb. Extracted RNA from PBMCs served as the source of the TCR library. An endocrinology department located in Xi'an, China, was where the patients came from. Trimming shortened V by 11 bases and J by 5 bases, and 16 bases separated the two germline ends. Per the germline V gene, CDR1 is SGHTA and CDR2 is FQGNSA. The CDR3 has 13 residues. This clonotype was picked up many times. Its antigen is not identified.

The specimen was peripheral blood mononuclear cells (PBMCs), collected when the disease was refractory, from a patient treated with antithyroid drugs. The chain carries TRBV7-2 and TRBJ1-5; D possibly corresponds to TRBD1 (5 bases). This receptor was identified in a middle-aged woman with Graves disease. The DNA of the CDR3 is TGTGCCTCAGGGAAGGGTTATGATCAGCCCCAGCATTTT. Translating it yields CASGKGYDQPQHF.